The 13 T cell receptor beta chains in this list originate from one sample, sequenced in a study of CD8 T cells in ankylosing spondylitis. TCRdb fed the 5' RACE reads into MiXCR, producing one record per CDR3 protein. The data show around 280,000 distinct CDR3 sequences, around 19% seen once. Material: blood, either unsorted or a sorted T cell fraction (not recorded which). The receptors come from a male donor with ankylosing spondylitis or in good health (not recorded which).

This chain uses TRBV5-1 with TRBJ1-1; 8 bases match TRBD1. Germline V gene lookup returns CDR1 SGHRS and CDR2 YFSETQ. The CDR3 has 18 amino acids. V shed 1 base, J shed 4 bases, and the junction held 15 bases outside the gene matches. CDR3 residues: CASSLFRDRSTSSTEAFF. CDR3 sequence (DNA): TGCGCCAGCAGCTTGTTTCGGGACAGGAGCACCTCAAGCACTGAAGCTTTCTTT.

The rearrangement joins TRBV12-3 or TRBV12-4 to TRBJ2-1; D remains unclear. The CDR3 length is 15 residues. Trimming took off 3 bases at V and 10 bases at J, with 19 bases between the two ends. CDR3 DNA: TGTGCCAGCAGTTTGGTATCAACCCCGGGCGTGGAGCAGTTCTTC. This codes for CASSLVSTPGVEQFF.

Only a few counts were recorded for this clonotype. The chain's CDR3 is CASSLRQEDTEAFF. The CDR3 DNA reads as TGTGCCAGCTCACTTCGACAGGAGGACACTGAAGCTTTCTTT. The gene calls are TRBV18 and TRBJ1-1, with D possibly TRBD1 on 6 matching bases. The germline gives CDR1 KGHSH, CDR2 LQKENI. With 4 bases removed from V and 3 bases from J, the gap between germline ends came to 12 bases. CDR3 size: 14 residues.

This clonotype has at least ten counts. For the CDR3, the DNA is TGCGCCAGCAGCTCCGGACTAGCGGGGGGACAAGAGACCCAGTACTTC. Encoded protein: CASSSGLAGGQETQYF. V usage is TRBV5-1 and J usage is TRBJ2-5; 14 bases align to TRBD2. The germline CDR1 and CDR2 sequences are SGHRS and YFSETQ. This CDR3 is 16 amino acids long. The J segment lost 2 bases and the V segment lost 3 bases, leaving 3 bases of the junction unmatched.

This clonotype was detected a few times. The rearrangement links TRBV20-1 to TRBJ2-7; the D is unclear. Trimming left V 0 bases short and J 4 bases short, with 16 bases between. Looked up from germline, CDR1 is DFQATT and CDR2 is SNEGSKA (reference sequence). The CDR3 is 15 residues long. The CDR3 DNA reads as TGCAGTGCTAGAGATATAACGTCCTCCCTATACGAGCAGTACGTC. Translation gives CSARDITSSLYEQYV.

This rearrangement joins TRBV7-8 to TRBJ2-3; D not certain. This CDR3 is 15 amino acids long. Per the germline V gene, CDR1 is SGHVS and CDR2 is FQNEAQ. Trimming stripped 7 bases from V and 14 bases from J, with 28 bases between. The CDR3 DNA follows: TGTGCCAGCACCAGCCGCCCGGTGTCCGATCCGAAGCGGTATTTT. Residues: CASTSRPVSDPKRYF.

This clonotype was seen only a few times. V is TRBV19 and J is TRBJ2-2, with D possibly matching TRBD2 (7 bases). Germline CDR1 and CDR2: LNHDA and SQIVND (reference sequence). The length of the CDR3 is 16 residues. V was pared by 3 bases and J by 4 bases, with 15 bases between. Here the CDR3 DNA reads TGTGCCAGTAGTATTCTCCGGGGGGCAGGCACCGGGGAGCTGTTTTTT. It encodes CASSILRGAGTGELFF.

The sample holds a few counts of this clonotype. The chain combines TRBV29-1 with TRBJ2-2; D unresolved. The CDR3 extends over 14 amino acids. The germline CDR1 and CDR2 sequences are SQVTM and ANQGSEA. V shed 4 bases and J shed 2 bases, with 11 bases lying between them. Here the CDR3 reads CSVGATRNTGELFF. The CDR3 DNA sequence: TGCAGCGTTGGAGCAACCCGAAACACCGGGGAGCTGTTTTTT.

The gene calls are TRBV5-1 and TRBJ2-4, with 12 positions matching TRBD1. Germline V lookup: CDR1 SGHRS, CDR2 YFSETQ. CDR3 length equals 19 residues. V lost 4 bases to trimming and J lost 0 bases; unmatched junction nucleotides: 11. DNA for the CDR3: TGCGCCAGCAGCCACAGCCCGGGACAGGGGGCTATAGCCAAAAACATTCAGTACTTC. Protein: CASSHSPGQGAIAKNIQYF.

This clonotype appeared a few times. The rearrangement joins TRBV5-1 to TRBJ2-4; TRBD1 agrees at 7 bases. Germline V lookup: CDR1 SGHRS, CDR2 YFSETQ. Trimming removed 4 bases from V and 0 bases from J; junction bases left unmatched: 7. The CDR3 totals 16 residues. The CDR3 DNA follows: TGCGCCAGCAGCAACGGACAGGTGGGAGCCAAAAACATTCAGTACTTC. It specifies CASSNGQVGAKNIQYF.

Comment on this clonotype: A read error may account for a junction end that differs from germline. The chain couples TRBV4-2 to TRBJ2-2, with 11 bases fitting TRBD2. The CDR3 loop spans 16 amino acids. The V gene's germline CDR1 is LGHNA and CDR2 YNFKEQ. The CDR3 is CTSSQNRLAGTGELFF. Here the CDR3 DNA reads TGTACCAGCAGCCAGAACCGACTAGCGGGGACCGGGGAGCTGTTTTTT.

There are a few counts of this clonotype. The chain links TRBV5-1 to TRBJ1-4; D unresolved. This CDR3 has 15 residues. V lost 4 bases and J 4 bases, leaving 14 bases between the germline ends. Germline V gene data show CDR1 as SGHRS and CDR2 as YFSETQ. The CDR3: CASSAGSVFNEKLFF. The CDR3 DNA follows: TGCGCCAGCAGCGCGGGGTCCGTATTTAATGAAAAACTGTTTTTT.

This clonotype occurred many times. CDR3 DNA sequence: TGCGCCAGCAGCCCCAGGGTGAACACTGAAGCTTTCTTT. Translated, it gives CASSPRVNTEAFF. V gene TRBV5-1 combines with J gene TRBJ1-1, with D perhaps TRBD1 (5 bases). The CDR3 runs to 13 residues. The V end was cut by 4 bases, the J end by 0 bases, with 7 bases between. In germline, CDR1 is SGHRS, CDR2 YFSETQ.